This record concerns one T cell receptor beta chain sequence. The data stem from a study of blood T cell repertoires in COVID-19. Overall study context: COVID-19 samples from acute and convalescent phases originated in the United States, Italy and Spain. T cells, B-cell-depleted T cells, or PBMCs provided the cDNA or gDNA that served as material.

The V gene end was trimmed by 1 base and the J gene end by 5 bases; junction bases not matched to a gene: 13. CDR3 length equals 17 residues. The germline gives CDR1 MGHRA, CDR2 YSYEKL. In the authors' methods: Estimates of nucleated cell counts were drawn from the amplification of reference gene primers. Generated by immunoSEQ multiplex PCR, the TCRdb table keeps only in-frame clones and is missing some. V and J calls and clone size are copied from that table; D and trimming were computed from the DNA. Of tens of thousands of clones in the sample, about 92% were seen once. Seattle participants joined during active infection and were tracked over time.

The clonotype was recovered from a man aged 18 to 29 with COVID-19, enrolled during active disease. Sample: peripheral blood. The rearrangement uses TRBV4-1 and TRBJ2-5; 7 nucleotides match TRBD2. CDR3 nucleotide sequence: TGCGCCAGCAGCCAAGTTCCCCCTAGCGGTCTAGGGGAGACCCAGTACTTC. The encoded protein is CASSQVPPSGLGETQYF.